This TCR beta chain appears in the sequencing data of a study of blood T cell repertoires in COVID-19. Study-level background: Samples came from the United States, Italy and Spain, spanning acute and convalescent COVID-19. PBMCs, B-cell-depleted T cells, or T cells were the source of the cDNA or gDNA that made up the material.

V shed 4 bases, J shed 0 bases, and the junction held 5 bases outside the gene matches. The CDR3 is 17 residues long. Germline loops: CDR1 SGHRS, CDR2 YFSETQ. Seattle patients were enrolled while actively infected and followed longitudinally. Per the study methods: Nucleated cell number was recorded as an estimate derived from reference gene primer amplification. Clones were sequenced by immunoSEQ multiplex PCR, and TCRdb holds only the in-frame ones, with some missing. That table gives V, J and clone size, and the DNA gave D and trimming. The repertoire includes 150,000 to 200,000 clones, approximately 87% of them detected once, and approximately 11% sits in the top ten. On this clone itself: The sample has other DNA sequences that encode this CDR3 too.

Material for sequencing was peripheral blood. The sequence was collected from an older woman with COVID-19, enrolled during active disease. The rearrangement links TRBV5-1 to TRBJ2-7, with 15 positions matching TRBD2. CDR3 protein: CASSLGLAGGSSYEQYF. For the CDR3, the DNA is TGCGCCAGCAGCCTCGGACTAGCGGGAGGGAGCTCCTACGAGCAGTACTTC. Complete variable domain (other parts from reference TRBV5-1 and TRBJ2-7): KAGVTQTPRYLIKTRGQQVTLSCSPISGHRSVSWYQQTPGQGLQFLFEYFSETQRNKGNFPGRFSGRQFSNSRSEMNVSTLELGDSALYLCASSLGLAGGSSYEQYFGPGTRLTVT.